The rows below give T cell receptor beta chains drawn from one sample of a study of blood T cell repertoires in COVID-19. The assay was immunoSEQ multiplex PCR, and TCRdb's table has in-frame clones only and misses some. Of approximately 440,000 clones in the sample, around 90% were seen once. The specimen was PBMCs or T cells enriched from blood (not recorded which). The receptors were sampled from a woman aged 18-35 years who had recovered from COVID-19. Each CDR3 is given with its conserved first and last residue. The D gene is left open where the match is weak. Some rows have no size entry. The others give once, few or many, or a class for an expanded clone.

TRBJ1-3 | - | TRBV3-1/TRBV3-2 | TRBD1 | CASSQDRGNTIYF | TGTGCCAGCAGCCAAGACAGGGGGAACACCATATATTTT
TRBJ1-5 | - | TRBV3-1/TRBV3-2 | - | CASSPTGFEKPQHF | TGTGCCAGCAGCCCAACAGGGTTCGAGAAGCCCCAGCATTTT
TRBJ2-2 | - | TRBV19 | - | CATSRRGANTGELFF | TGTGCCACCTCACGGCGAGGTGCGAACACCGGGGAGCTGTTTTTT
TRBJ1-1 | - | TRBV29-1 | - | CSARHLGVERANTEAFF | TGCAGCGCCCGTCATCTGGGCGTGGAACGTGCGAACACTGAAGCTTTCTTT
TRBJ1-1 | few | TRBV25-1 | - | CASSEGLSEAFF | TGTGCCAGCAGTGAAGGTCTAAGTGAAGCTTTCTTT
TRBJ1-3 | - | TRBV28 | - | CASSILDTREGNTIYF | TGTGCCAGCAGTATCCTCGACACCCGAGAGGGAAACACCATATATTTT
TRBJ1-2 | - | TRBV6-5 | TRBD1 | CASLVPGTGDDGYTF | TGTGCCAGCCTGGTTCCCGGGACAGGGGACGATGGCTACACCTTC
TRBJ2-7 | few | TRBV5-1 | - | CASSALAGAYEQYF | TGCGCCAGCAGCGCACTAGCCGGGGCCTACGAGCAGTACTTC
TRBJ2-1 | once | TRBV20-1 | TRBD2 | CSASLGTSGGNEQFF | TGCAGTGCTAGTCTCGGGACTAGCGGGGGCAATGAGCAGTTCTTC
TRBJ1-2 | few | TRBV5-5 | TRBD1 | CASSLQQGADGYTF | TGTGCCAGCAGCTTACAACAGGGGGCGGATGGCTACACCTTC
TRBJ1-4 | - | TRBV21-1 | - | CASSRTETAKVGNEKLFF | TGTGCCAGCAGCAGGACAGAGACAGCGAAAGTGGGGAATGAAAAACTGTTTTTT
TRBJ2-3 | - | TRBV7-2 | - | CASSSKGRTTVADTQYF | TGTGCCAGCAGCTCCAAAGGACGGACTACGGTGGCAGATACGCAGTATTTT
TRBJ1-2 | once | TRBV10-3 | - | CAIRDSGVRTF | TGTGCCATCAGAGACTCAGGGGTCCGGACCTTC
TRBJ2-1 | once | TRBV5-8 | - | CASSLFAGSYNEQFF | TGTGCCAGCAGCTTGTTTGCGGGGTCTTACAATGAGCAGTTCTTC
TRBJ1-2 | - | TRBV6-5 | - | CASKSSVSDGYGYTF | TGTGCCAGCAAATCGTCTGTCAGCGACGGCTATGGCTACACCTTC